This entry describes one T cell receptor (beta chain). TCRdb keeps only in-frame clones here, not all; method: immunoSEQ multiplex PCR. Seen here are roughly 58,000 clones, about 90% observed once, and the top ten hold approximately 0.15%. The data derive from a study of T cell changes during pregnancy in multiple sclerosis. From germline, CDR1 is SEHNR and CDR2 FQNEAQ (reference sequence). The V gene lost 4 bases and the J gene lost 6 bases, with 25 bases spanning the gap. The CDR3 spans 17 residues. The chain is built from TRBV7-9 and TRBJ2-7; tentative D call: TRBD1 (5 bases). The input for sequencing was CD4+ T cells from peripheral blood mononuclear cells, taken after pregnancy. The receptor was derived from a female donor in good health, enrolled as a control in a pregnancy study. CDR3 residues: CASSSKGPRALLPEQYF. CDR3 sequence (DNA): TGTGCCAGCAGCTCTAAAGGCCCCAGGGCATTATTACCCGAGCAGTACTTC. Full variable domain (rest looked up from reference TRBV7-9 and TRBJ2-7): DTGVSQNPRHKITKRGQNVTFRCDPISEHNRLYWYRQTLGQGPEFLTYFQNEAQLEKSRLLSDRFSAERPKGSFSTLEIQRTEQGDSAMYLCASSSKGPRALLPEQYFGPGTRLTVT.